This is a list of T cell receptor beta chains from one sample in a study of Graves' ophthalmopathy and Graves' hyperthyroidism. Via MiXCR, TCRdb re-called the multiplex PCR reads, giving one row per CDR3 protein. Found here are 660,000 or so distinct CDR3 sequences, roughly 41% of them singletons; the top ten hold under 3.5%. Sequenced: peripheral blood. The receptors here all came from an adult man with Graves' ophthalmopathy. The CDR3 runs from the conserved cysteine through the conserved F or W. The order of the fields is J gene, D gene, V gene, clone size, CDR3 protein, CDR3 DNA. A D gene is named only where the DNA matches it firmly. A row's size may be missing; if present it is once, few, many or a size class.

TRBJ2-7	NA	TRBV5-1	NA	CASSLGATTNEQYF	TGCGCCAGCAGCTTGGGGGCGACGACAAACGAGCAGTACTTC
TRBJ2-7	NA	TRBV29-1	once	CSVGGQSGYF	TGCAGCGTTGGGGGCCAGAGCGGCTACTTC
TRBJ2-2	TRBD2	TRBV9	NA	CASSPLAGTSGISTGELFF	TGTGCCAGCTCACCCCTTGCCGGGACTAGCGGGATTTCCACCGGGGAGCTGTTTTTT
TRBJ1-2	TRBD1	TRBV7-3	NA	CACKQGDYGYTF	TGTGCCTGTAAACAGGGGGACTATGGCTACACCTTC
TRBJ2-7	NA	TRBV7-9	many	CASSLADRFHEQYF	TGTGCCAGCAGCTTAGCTGACAGGTTCCACGAGCAGTACTTC
TRBJ2-3	TRBD2	TRBV7-9	NA	CASSLTSGSIDTQYF	TGTGCCAGCAGCCTTACTAGCGGGAGTATTGATACGCAGTATTTT
TRBJ2-7	NA	TRBV12-3/TRBV12-4	NA	CASSFALSIYEQYF	TGTGCCAGCAGTTTCGCACTCTCGATCTACGAGCAGTACTTC
TRBJ1-1	NA	TRBV29-1	NA	CSVGELGVEAFF	TGCAGCGTTGGGGAACTCGGCGTTGAAGCTTTCTTT
TRBJ2-4	TRBD2	TRBV25-1	NA	CASSPAGRVEGGSIQYF	TGTGCCAGCAGCCCTGCCGGGAGGGTTGAAGGAGGGAGTATTCAGTACTTC
TRBJ1-6	TRBD1	TRBV9	NA	CASSHGTGRNSPLHF	TGTGCCAGCAGCCACGGGACAGGGAGGAATTCACCCCTCCACTTT
TRBJ2-5	TRBD2	TRBV6-4	many	CASSGGRRGAQYF	TGTGCCAGCAGTGGTGGACGGCGGGGGGCCCAGTACTTC
TRBJ2-5	TRBD2	TRBV9	NA	CASSGSGGEETQYF	TGTGCCAGCAGCGGCTCGGGGGGGGAAGAGACCCAGTACTTC
TRBJ1-2	NA	TRBV5-4	NA	CASSVRQARTQGGYTF	TGTGCCAGCAGTGTCCGACAGGCGCGAACCCAGGGTGGCTACACCTTC
TRBJ1-1	TRBD1	TRBV4-1	few	CASSQVWGQGNTEAFF	TGCGCCAGCAGCCAAGTGTGGGGACAGGGCAACACTGAAGCTTTCTTT
TRBJ1-2	TRBD1	TRBV4-2	many	CASSQGGTGGYGYTF	TGTGCCAGCAGCCAGGGAGGCACAGGGGGCTATGGCTACACCTTC
TRBJ2-5	TRBD1	TRBV5-4	NA	CASSDGQGGQETQYF	TGTGCCAGCAGCGACGGACAGGGAGGACAAGAGACCCAGTACTTC
TRBJ1-4	NA	TRBV7-6	once	CASSPPPGPTNEKLFF	TGTGCCAGCTCACCACCACCGGGACCAACAAATGAAAAACTGTTTTTT
TRBJ1-6	NA	TRBV9	NA	CASSVEGGAFSPLHF	TGTGCCAGCAGCGTAGAAGGGGGTGCCTTTTCACCCCTCCACTTT
TRBJ1-1	TRBD1	TRBV10-3	few	CAISDSRDRVHFKTEAFF	TGTGCCATCAGTGATTCCCGGGACAGGGTCCATTTCAAAACTGAAGCTTTCTTT